The 14 T cell receptor beta chains below were found in one sample sequenced in a study of CD8 T cells in Susac syndrome. After extraction with the RNeasy kit, roughly 0.5 to 1 ug of the RNA was reverse transcribed using random hexamers. One entry per CDR3 protein, called by TCRdb with MiXCR from the immunoSEQ multiplex PCR reads. This sample has 150,000 or so distinct CDR3 sequences, with about 96% found just once. Specimen: CD4+ T cells from PBMCs. Receptors were obtained from a human donor with Susac syndrome.

The rearrangement uses TRBV5-1 and TRBJ2-2; 8 bases are shared with TRBD2. Per germline, CDR1 SGHRS and CDR2 YFSETQ. The CDR3 sequence is 14 residues long. V gave up 2 bases and J gave up 7 bases; unmatched junction bases: 4. The CDR3 spells CASSLSGGDGELFF. DNA of the CDR3: TGCGCCAGCAGCTTAAGCGGGGGCGACGGGGAGCTGTTTTTT. Using reference TRBV5-1 and TRBJ2-2 for the parts outside the CDR3, the full variable domain is KAGVTQTPRYLIKTRGQQVTLSCSPISGHRSVSWYQQTPGQGLQFLFEYFSETQRNKGNFPGRFSGRQFSNSRSEMNVSTLELGDSALYLCASSLSGGDGELFFGEGSRLTVL.

The J gene is TRBJ2-1, the V gene TRBV6-6; TRBD2 is a possible D gene (6 bases). The V gene lost 5 bases and the J gene lost 4 bases, with 18 bases spanning the gap. CDR3 length: 16 amino acids. Germline values: CDR1 MNHNY, CDR2 SVGAGI (reference sequence). CDR3 coding DNA: TGTGCCAGCAGTGGCGCCGGGACTGGGCCTTACAATGAGCAGTTCTTC. Amino acids: CASSGAGTGPYNEQFF.

The chain combines TRBV14 with TRBJ2-6, with D perhaps TRBD1 (5 bases). V was shortened by 3 bases and J by 2 bases, with 5 bases between the two germline ends. The CDR3 has 14 residues. Germline CDR1 is SGHDN and CDR2 is FVKESK. Here the CDR3 DNA reads TGTGCCAGCAGCCAGGACACTGGGGCCAACGTCCTGACTTTC. It yields the protein CASSQDTGANVLTF.

This clonotype was observed once. The chain uses TRBV29-1 and TRBJ1-2, with 7 bases that match TRBD1. Germline values: CDR1 SQVTM, CDR2 ANQGSEA. CDR3 length: 14 amino acids. Losses at the gene ends were 6 bases for V and 4 bases for J; bases not matched to a gene: 11. The CDR3 DNA reads as TGCAGCGTCGTGGGGACAGACCCGATCTATGGCTACACCTTC. Its translation: CSVVGTDPIYGYTF.

V is TRBV7-2 and J is TRBJ2-5; 7 bases are shared with TRBD1. Germline lookup yields CDR1 SGHTA and CDR2 FQGNSA. The V and J ends lost 3 bases and 6 bases, in that order; junction bases with no gene match: 10. CDR3 size: 15 residues. Here the CDR3 DNA reads TGTGCCAGCAGCTTTGAAGGGGGCGCCGGAAAGACCCAGTACTTC. Its translation: CASSFEGGAGKTQYF.

This clonotype was seen only once. The V gene is TRBV24-1, the J gene TRBJ2-7; 11 bases line up with TRBD2. The CDR3 runs 17 residues. In germline, CDR1 is KGHDR, CDR2 SFDVKD. J was trimmed by 7 bases and V by 2 bases; bases with no gene match: 12. In nucleotides, the CDR3 is TGTGCCACCAGTGATTCCCGTCCTAGCGGGAGGTTGGAAGAGCAGTACTTC. Its translation is CATSDSRPSGRLEEQYF.

The rearrangement joins TRBV7-9 to TRBJ2-1; TRBD1 might be the D (5 bases). This CDR3 comprises 12 residues. The germline CDR1 and CDR2 sequences are SEHNR and FQNEAQ (reference sequence). Deletions cut 4 bases from V and 9 bases from J, with 10 bases between. The CDR3 nucleotides are TGTGCCAGCAGCTCCCAGGGAAGTGAGCAGTTCTTC. Translation: CASSSQGSEQFF.

The chain combines TRBV19 with TRBJ1-2; D gene ambiguous. V lost 9 bases and J lost 2, with 7 bases in between. Germline V lookup: CDR1 LNHDA, CDR2 SQIVND (reference sequence). The CDR3 covers 11 residues. In nucleotides, the CDR3 is TGTGCCAGCCGTACGAACTATGGCTACACCTTC. It translates to CASRTNYGYTF.

The J gene is TRBJ2-3, the V gene TRBV5-6, with D possibly being TRBD1 (5 bases). CDR3 length equals 16 residues. Germline V gene data show CDR1 as SGHDT and CDR2 as YYEEEE. V was cut by 2 bases and J by 0 bases, with 13 bases left in between. In DNA, the CDR3 is TGTGCCAGCAGCTTTAGGGGTATAACTAGCACAGATACGCAGTATTTT. Protein sequence: CASSFRGITSTDTQYF. The full variable domain, in which reference TRBV5-6 and TRBJ2-3 provide the parts outside the CDR3, is DAGVTQSPTHLIKTRGQQVTLRCSPKSGHDTVSWYQQALGQGPQFIFQYYEEEERQRGNFPDRFSGHQFPNYSSELNVNALLLGDSALYLCASSFRGITSTDTQYFGPGTRLTVL.

The rearrangement links TRBV19 to TRBJ2-1; 8 positions match TRBD2. The trim removed 8 bases at V and 13 bases at J, leaving 10 bases unmatched. CDR1 and CDR2 from the germline V gene are LNHDA and SQIVND (reference sequence). The CDR3 extends over 12 amino acids. CDR3 in DNA: TGTGCCAGTGGACCGGGACTAGGGGCCCAGTTCTTC. Amino acids: CASGPGLGAQFF.

The V gene is TRBV6-6, the J gene TRBJ2-1; tentative D call: TRBD2 (6 bases). CDR1 is MNHNY, CDR2 SVGAGI, per germline (reference sequence). Trimming stripped 5 bases from V and 6 bases from J, with 14 bases between. The CDR3 length is 14 residues. CDR3 coding DNA: TGTGCCAGCAGTCATAGACTAGTAAGCAATGAGCAGTTCTTC. Translation gives CASSHRLVSNEQFF.

The genes are TRBV29-1 and TRBJ1-4; D ambiguous. The CDR3 loop spans 13 amino acids. The germline V and J ends were trimmed by 4 bases and 8 bases, with 14 bases remaining between them. Per germline, CDR1 SQVTM and CDR2 ANQGSEA. CDR3 in amino acids: CSVGLVLGEKLFF. CDR3 coding DNA: TGCAGCGTTGGACTGGTACTGGGAGAAAAACTGTTTTTT.

The V and J genes are TRBV27 and TRBJ2-7; no firm D call. This CDR3 has 9 amino acids. Germline V lookup: CDR1 MNHEY, CDR2 SMNVEV (reference sequence). Trimming stripped 8 bases from V and 5 bases from J, with 4 bases between. CDR3 protein: CASGHEQYF. The CDR3 DNA sequence: TGTGCCAGCGGCCACGAGCAGTACTTC.

The V call is TRBV7-3, the J call TRBJ2-7; D is ambiguous. Deletions cut 2 bases from V and 1 base from J, with 6 bases between. The CDR3 has 13 residues. CDR1 is SGHTA and CDR2 is FQGTGA in the germline V gene. CDR3 protein: CASSLGESYEQYF. CDR3 DNA sequence: TGTGCCAGCAGCTTAGGTGAATCCTACGAGCAGTACTTC. The complete variable domain, with remaining parts taken from reference TRBV7-3 and TRBJ2-7, reads GAGVSQTPSNKVTEKGKYVELRCDPISGHTALYWYRQSLGQGPEFLIYFQGTGAADDSGLPNDRFFAVRPEGSVSTLKIQRTERGDSAVYLCASSLGESYEQYFGPGTRLTVT.